Following are 24 T cell receptor beta chains from one sample sequenced in a study of regulatory T cells in long-lasting Graves disease. Described time point: newly diagnosed GD, antithyroid drugs for less than 3 months. Isolated PBMC RNA provided the starting material for the TCR library. According to the study, TCR beta libraries were built with iRepertoire HTBI primers and CDR3-region Arm-PCR. TCRdb reprocessed the multiplex PCR reads via MiXCR and lists one record per CDR3 protein. The table records about 530,000 distinct CDR3 sequences, about 15% of them present only once. The same data also contributed to another study, on T cells in Graves' hyperthyroidism and ophthalmopathy.

Here the sequenced sample was peripheral blood mononuclear cells (PBMCs), taken at new diagnosis, from a patient treated with antithyroid drugs. The receptors come from a woman aged 35-60 years with Graves disease.

This clonotype has just a few counts. The junction departs from the called germline gene at one end, perhaps through a read error. The rearrangement links TRBV3-1 to TRBJ2-1, with 8 bases that match TRBD2. Matching the DNA end better, TRBJ2-5 makes the J call doubtful. The CDR3 loop spans 16 amino acids. Germline CDR1 LGHDT, CDR2 YNNKEL (reference sequence). This CDR3 reads CASSQVVGGGRETQYF. The CDR3 bases are TGTGCCAGTAGCCAAGTGGTCGGGGGGGGCCGGGAGACCCAGTACTTC.

This clonotype was counted a few times. The rearrangement joins TRBV3-1 to TRBJ1-2; perhaps TRBD1 as D (5 bases). V dropped 0 bases and J dropped 6 bases, with 26 bases sitting between them. This CDR3 contains 19 residues. Germline V gene data show CDR1 as LGHDT and CDR2 as YNNKEL (reference sequence). As DNA, the CDR3 is TGTGCCAGCAGCCAAGATCGAGGGGACCCCTTAAGGCCGTTGAATGGCTACACCTTC. It codes for CASSQDRGDPLRPLNGYTF.

This clonotype was counted only a few times. This sequence joins TRBV6-1 and TRBJ2-6; D perhaps matches TRBD1 (6 bases). The CDR3 runs 16 residues. The V end lost 4 bases, the J end lost 0 bases, and 10 bases lay between the germline ends. Per germline, CDR1 MNHNS and CDR2 SASEGT. The CDR3 loop reads CASSVQGFSGANVLTF. CDR3 DNA: TGTGCCAGCAGTGTACAGGGTTTCTCTGGGGCCAACGTCCTGACTTTC.

This clonotype was observed a handful of times. The V gene is TRBV20-1, the J gene TRBJ1-1; D gene ambiguous. The CDR3 runs 16 residues. The germline gives CDR1 DFQATT, CDR2 SNEGSKA (reference sequence). Trimming cost V 1 base and J 1 base, with 16 bases left between them. CDR3 coding DNA: TGCAGTGCTAGAGGGCAAGGTCCGGTCTCGAACACTGAAGCTTTCTTT. Its protein product is CSARGQGPVSNTEAFF.

This chain connects TRBV7-3 to TRBJ2-5; D might be TRBD2 (8 bases). V lost 5 bases and J lost 5, with 18 bases in between. Germline-derived CDR1 and CDR2 are SGHTA and FQGTGA. There are 15 residues in the CDR3. The CDR3 DNA follows: TGTGCCAGCAGCCAAGGGGGCGGGGGGCGGGAGACCCAGTACTTC. It translates to CASSQGGGGRETQYF.

This clonotype showed up many times. The chain combines TRBV30 with TRBJ2-2; TRBD1 agrees at 9 bases. The length of the CDR3 is 13 residues. Germline loops: CDR1 GTSNPN, CDR2 SVGIG (reference sequence). J lost 7 bases, V lost 4 bases, and 4 bases had no gene match. The CDR3 is CAWNGQGNGELFF. Here the CDR3 DNA reads TGTGCCTGGAACGGACAGGGGAACGGGGAGCTGTTTTTT.

The table lists this clonotype with a few counts. The rearrangement joins TRBV12-5 to TRBJ1-6; 11 bases fit TRBD1. Germline CDR1 and CDR2: LGHNT and FRNRAP. CDR3 length: 15 residues. J lost 9 bases, V lost 1 base, and 2 bases had no gene match. The CDR3 bases are TGTGCTAGTGGTTTGGATGGACAGGGGGCTTCACCCCTCCACTTT. It codes for CASGLDGQGASPLHF.

J is TRBJ1-4 and V is TRBV12-3 or TRBV12-4; D not certain. The ends were cut back, 7 bases at V and 3 bases at J, with 12 bases in the middle. There are 14 residues in the CDR3. The CDR3 region has the DNA TGTGCCAGCAACCCACGGGGAGCTAATGAAAAACTGTTTTTT. It specifies CASNPRGANEKLFF.

The chain uses TRBV28 and TRBJ1-2; 10 bases align to TRBD1. V was clipped by 7 bases and J by 6 bases; unmatched bases: 8. The CDR3 contains 14 residues. Germline V CDR1 and CDR2: MDHEN, SYDVKM. This CDR3 is CASTMGDRGHGYTF. As DNA, the CDR3 is TGTGCCAGCACCATGGGGGACAGGGGACATGGCTACACCTTC.

To note about this clonotype: A far bigger clonotype differs at one base, so this is likely a read error. V gene TRBV6-4 combines with J gene TRBJ2-3, with no clear D. The CDR3 loop spans 11 amino acids. Germline V CDR1 and CDR2: MRHNA, SNTAGT. V shed 7 bases and J shed 1 base, with 3 bases lying between them. The CDR3 reads CASNRTDTQYF. The CDR3 bases are TGTGCCAGCAACCGCACAGATACGCAGTATTTT.

V usage is TRBV29-1 and J usage is TRBJ2-1, with a tentative D call TRBD2 (6 bases). CDR3 length equals 16 residues. The germline CDR1 and CDR2 sequences are SQVTM and ANQGSEA. The V gene lost 7 bases and the J gene lost 4 bases, with 23 bases spanning the gap. DNA for the CDR3: TGCAGCGCCAAGGCCCCGACATGGGGGAGGTACAATGAGCAGTTCTTC. Translated: CSAKAPTWGRYNEQFF.

This clonotype was seen at least ten times. The J gene is TRBJ1-4, the V gene TRBV5-1, with D tentatively TRBD1 (6 bases). The V gene's germline CDR1 is SGHRS and CDR2 YFSETQ. Deletions cut 4 bases from V and 2 bases from J, with 12 bases between. There are 15 residues in the CDR3. CDR3 residues: CASSSGTKTNEKLFF. The CDR3 DNA follows: TGCGCCAGCAGCAGCGGGACAAAGACTAATGAAAAACTGTTTTTT. Full variable domain (rest looked up from reference TRBV5-1 and TRBJ1-4): KAGVTQTPRYLIKTRGQQVTLSCSPISGHRSVSWYQQTPGQGLQFLFEYFSETQRNKGNFPGRFSGRQFSNSRSEMNVSTLELGDSALYLCASSSGTKTNEKLFFGSGTQLSVL.

There are many counts of this clonotype. The rearrangement links TRBV20-1 to TRBJ1-5; 7 bases map to TRBD1. Germline V CDR1 and CDR2: DFQATT, SNEGSKA (reference sequence). The CDR3 has 14 residues. V gave up 3 bases and J gave up 4 bases; unmatched junction bases: 6. The CDR3 DNA follows: TGCAGTGCTAGGCCGGCAGGGGGTAATCAGCCCCAGCATTTT. Protein: CSARPAGGNQPQHF.

This clonotype came up many times. The J gene is TRBJ1-1, the V gene TRBV2; 7 nucleotides align to TRBD1. There are 13 residues in the CDR3. V trimming: 7 bases; J trimming: 0 bases; junction bases outside the gene matches: 2. Germline V gene data show CDR1 as SNHLY and CDR2 as FYNNEI. CDR3 DNA sequence: TGTGCCAGCACGGGACAGATGAACACTGAAGCTTTCTTT. As protein: CASTGQMNTEAFF.

The chain couples TRBV4-1 to TRBJ2-2; 8 positions match TRBD1. The CDR3 spans 18 residues. Germline CDR1 and CDR2: MGHRA and YSYEKL. The V gene end was trimmed by 3 bases and the J gene end by 0 bases; junction bases not matched to a gene: 9. The CDR3 here is CASSHWGRTGSNTGELFF. DNA for the CDR3: TGCGCCAGCAGCCATTGGGGCCGGACAGGGTCGAACACCGGGGAGCTGTTTTTT.

This clonotype was detected only a few times. The chain uses TRBV20-1 and TRBJ2-7; D may be TRBD2 (6 bases). The CDR3 consists of 14 residues. Per the germline V gene, CDR1 is DFQATT and CDR2 is SNEGSKA (reference sequence). Trimming took off 1 base at V and 10 bases at J, with 20 bases between the two ends. The DNA of the CDR3 is TGCAGTGCTAGAGTACCGGGACTCCTTGGGGAACAGTACTTC. It encodes CSARVPGLLGEQYF.

V and J are TRBV7-8 and TRBJ1-2; D call uncertain. With 1 base removed from V and 6 bases from J, the gap between germline ends came to 9 bases. The CDR3 spans 13 residues. Germline lookup yields CDR1 SGHVS and CDR2 FQNEAQ. CDR3 loop: CASSLERADGYTF. CDR3 bases: TGTGCCAGCAGCTTAGAAAGGGCAGATGGCTACACCTTC.

This clonotype was observed at least ten times. The chain has TRBV12-3 or TRBV12-4 and TRBJ1-5; 8 bases align to TRBD1. The CDR3 is made up of 16 amino acids. Losses at the gene ends were 5 bases for V and 7 bases for J; bases not matched to a gene: 13. The DNA for the CDR3 is TGTGCCAGCAGTACAGGGGGACACAACGGAGGGCAGCCCCAGCATTTT. Residues: CASSTGGHNGGQPQHF.

The sample holds a few counts of this clonotype. The chain combines TRBV5-1 with TRBJ2-2; D is undetermined. This CDR3 has 16 residues. Germline lookup yields CDR1 SGHRS and CDR2 YFSETQ. V was cut by 5 bases and J by 0 bases, with 14 bases left in between. CDR3 in amino acids: CASRVVGRSNTGELFF. In nucleotides, the CDR3 is TGCGCCAGCAGAGTCGTAGGGCGGTCGAACACCGGGGAGCTGTTTTTT.

The J gene is TRBJ1-2, the V gene TRBV5-1; 9 bases fit TRBD1. Germline values: CDR1 SGHRS, CDR2 YFSETQ. The CDR3 extends over 15 amino acids. V lost 3 bases and J lost 7; bases outside the gene matches: 10. The CDR3 is CASSSNTGGRLGYTF. CDR3 DNA sequence: TGCGCCAGCAGCTCCAATACAGGGGGCAGGCTTGGCTACACCTTC.

For this clonotype: A much larger clone sits a single nucleotide away, making a read error possible. V gene TRBV6-1 combines with J gene TRBJ1-4; D is ambiguous. The V end lost 0 bases, the J end lost 8 bases, and 13 bases lay between the germline ends. Germline lookup yields CDR1 MNHNS and CDR2 SASEGT. The length of the CDR3 is 15 residues. The CDR3 nucleotides read TGTGCCAGCAGTGAAGCCGGGATTCCTGGCGAAAAACTGTTTTTT. This gives the protein CASSEAGIPGEKLFF.

The chain recombines TRBV3-1 with TRBJ2-2, with D unresolved. V lost 4 bases and J 1 base, leaving 10 bases between the germline ends. The germline V gene has CDR1 LGHDT and CDR2 YNNKEL (reference sequence). The CDR3 spans 15 residues. The CDR3 region has the DNA TGTGCCAGCAGCCCCCGATTATGGAACACCGGGGAGCTGTTTTTT. Its protein is CASSPRLWNTGELFF.

This clonotype has ten or more counts. This chain joins TRBV6-1 and TRBJ2-7; D tentatively reads TRBD1 or TRBD2 (5 bases each). Germline loops: CDR1 MNHNS, CDR2 SASEGT. The CDR3 has 14 amino acids. The germline V and J ends were trimmed by 6 bases and 6 bases, with 18 bases remaining between them. CDR3 protein: CASSAGTAGIEQYF. The CDR3 DNA reads TGTGCCAGCAGCGCCGGGACGGCAGGCATCGAGCAGTACTTC.

Points on this clonotype: This may arise from a read error, as a much more abundant clone is one base away. The chain links TRBV6-2 or TRBV6-3 to TRBJ1-5; D unresolved. The length of the CDR3 is 14 residues. Germline V gives CDR1 MNHEY, CDR2 SVGEGT. With 11 bases removed from V and 8 bases from J, the gap between germline ends came to 22 bases. The CDR3 DNA reads as TGTGCCGGCACTGAACGATCGTTGGGTAAGCCCCAGCATTTT. As protein: CAGTERSLGKPQHF.